This passage covers 16 T cell receptor beta chains from one sample sequenced in a study of blood T cell repertoires in COVID-19. Profiled with immunoSEQ multiplex PCR; TCRdb holds only in-frame clones, not every one. This sample has roughly 160,000 clones; over 90% occur once, and the top ten carry approximately 0.5%. The sample comprised peripheral blood. These receptors originate from a man aged 50 to 60 with acute or convalescent COVID-19.

The CDR3 region has the DNA TGTGCCGGCCAGTGGCGGGCGAGCAATGAGCAGTTCTTC. This translates into CAGQWRASNEQFF. The rearrangement uses TRBV6-5 and TRBJ2-1, with D possibly TRBD2 on 5 matching bases. This CDR3 spans 13 amino acids. Trimming pared 11 bases from V and 6 bases from J, leaving 17 bases between. CDR1 MNHEY and CDR2 SVGAGI come from the germline V gene.

The chain uses TRBV5-8 and TRBJ2-1; 7 bases fit TRBD1. The V gene's germline CDR1 is SGHTS and CDR2 YDEGEE. CDR3 length: 15 amino acids. Trimming at V came to 3 bases and at J to 2 bases, leaving 5 bases not matched to a gene. DNA for the CDR3: TGTGCCAGCAGCTACTACAGGGGTCCCTACAATGAGCAGTTCTTC. Translated, it gives CASSYYRGPYNEQFF.

This chain links TRBV18 with TRBJ2-1; perhaps TRBD1 as D (5 bases). CDR1 and CDR2 (germline): KGHSH, LQKENI. The CDR3 contains 13 residues. The V end lost 4 bases, the J end lost 5 bases, and 9 bases lay between the germline ends. This chain's CDR3 is CASSLIQDNEQFF. The CDR3 DNA is TGTGCCAGCTCACTAATACAGGACAATGAGCAGTTCTTC.

V gene TRBV5-1 combines with J gene TRBJ1-2; D uncertain. The germline CDR1 and CDR2 sequences are SGHRS and YFSETQ. With 5 bases removed from V and 0 bases from J, the gap between germline ends came to 11 bases. This CDR3 region has 14 residues. In DNA, the CDR3 is TGCGCCAGCAGGGGAGCTGGGGCTAACTATGGCTACACCTTC. It encodes CASRGAGANYGYTF.

V is TRBV5-5 and J is TRBJ1-5; 7 bases fit TRBD1. V lost 2 bases and J lost 4; bases outside the gene matches: 6. Germline V gene sequence: CDR1 SGHKS, CDR2 YYEKEE (reference sequence). The CDR3 totals 15 residues. The CDR3 DNA reads TGTGCCAGCAGCTTACAGGGGTCCCCAAATCAGCCCCAGCATTTT. Residues: CASSLQGSPNQPQHF.

This chain connects TRBV12-3 or TRBV12-4 to TRBJ2-3; no clear D gene. V lost 5 bases, J lost 3 bases, and 3 bases lay in between. The CDR3 runs 11 residues. CDR3 nucleotide sequence: TGTGCCAGCAGTCAGACAGATACGCAGTATTTT. Translated: CASSQTDTQYF.

This clone appeared once. The chain carries TRBV11-3 and TRBJ2-1; 9 bases agree with TRBD2. The CDR3 loop spans 12 amino acids. After removal of 4 bases from V and 12 bases from J, the junction contained 4 bases not matched to a gene. Germline CDR1 reads SGHNT; CDR2 reads YENEEA. The CDR3 DNA sequence: TGTGCCAGCAGCTCGCGGGGGGGTTGGCAGTTCTTC. This codes for CASSSRGGWQFF.

V usage is TRBV5-5 and J usage is TRBJ2-7, with a tentative D call TRBD2 (6 bases). Germline CDR1 SGHKS, CDR2 YYEKEE (reference sequence). This CDR3 has 14 amino acids. Trimming shortened V by 4 bases and J by 3 bases, and 14 bases separated the two germline ends. The CDR3 DNA reads TGTGCCAGCAGCCAACCTCCGGGGGTCTACGAGCAGTACGTC. The encoded protein is CASSQPPGVYEQYV.

The chain joins TRBV5-1 to TRBJ1-2; 8 nucleotides line up with TRBD1. Germline V gives CDR1 SGHRS, CDR2 YFSETQ. CDR3 size: 15 residues. The V segment lost 0 bases and the J segment 2 bases; nucleotides outside the gene matches: 3. CDR3 DNA sequence: TGCGCCAGCAGCTTGGTCCACAGGGGGAACTATGGCTACACCTTC. Amino acids: CASSLVHRGNYGYTF.

V and J are TRBV11-1 and TRBJ2-5; D gene ambiguous. This CDR3 has 13 amino acids. Germline V lookup: CDR1 SGHAT, CDR2 FQDESV (reference sequence). V was pared by 5 bases and J by 1 base, with 8 bases between. The CDR3 DNA reads TGTGCCAGCAGCGGCAGGTTCCAAGAGACCCAGTACTTC. As protein: CASSGRFQETQYF. The full variable domain, rest sourced from reference TRBV11-1 and TRBJ2-5, is EAEVAQSPRYKITEKSQAVAFWCDPISGHATLYWYRQILGQGPELLVQFQDESVVDDSQLPKDRFSAERLKGVDSTLKIQPAELGDSAMYLCASSGRFQETQYFGPGTRLLVL.

The chain links TRBV6-2 or TRBV6-3 to TRBJ1-1; 10 bases are a match to TRBD1. J lost 6 bases, V lost 5 bases, and 6 bases had no gene match. CDR1 is MNHEY, CDR2 SVGEGT, per germline. The CDR3 covers 14 residues. Written as DNA, the CDR3 is TGTGCCAGCAGTCAGGACAGGGGGGAGGCTGAAGCTTTCTTT. Amino acid sequence: CASSQDRGEAEAFF.

This rearrangement joins TRBV6-5 to TRBJ2-7; D might be TRBD2 (5 bases). Germline lookup yields CDR1 MNHEY and CDR2 SVGAGI. The CDR3 runs 11 residues. Trimming took 5 bases from V and 7 from J, leaving 9 bases between them. The CDR3, as DNA: TGTGCCAGCAGTATCCGGGGAGAGCAGTACTTC. Protein: CASSIRGEQYF.

V usage is TRBV6-2 or TRBV6-3 and J usage is TRBJ2-7; 10 nucleotides match TRBD1. CDR1 MNHEY and CDR2 SVGEGT come from the germline V gene. This CDR3 comprises 15 residues. The J segment lost 2 bases and the V segment lost 5 bases, leaving 6 bases of the junction unmatched. The CDR3, as DNA: TGTGCCAGCAGTAGGACAGGGGGATTCGCCTACGAGCAGTACGTC. This codes for CASSRTGGFAYEQYV.

The chain couples TRBV4-3 to TRBJ1-5, with TRBD1 matching 10 bases. The length of the CDR3 is 18 residues. The junction had 9 bases not matched to a gene; V was cut back by 0 bases and J by 4 bases. Germline assignment: CDR1 LGHNA and CDR2 YSLEER. CDR3 sequence (DNA): TGCGCCAGCAGCCAAGATCCCCAGGCGGGACAGGGGAATCAGCCCCAGCATTTT. Translation gives CASSQDPQAGQGNQPQHF.

This clone appeared once. The chain carries TRBV19 and TRBJ1-1; 12 bases are a match to TRBD1. This CDR3 is 15 amino acids long. The J segment lost 6 bases and the V segment lost 7 bases, leaving 9 bases of the junction unmatched. The V gene's germline CDR1 is LNHDA and CDR2 SQIVND (reference sequence). CDR3 sequence: CASTWWDRGRAEAFF. The CDR3 DNA is TGTGCCAGTACCTGGTGGGACAGGGGGCGGGCTGAAGCTTTCTTT.

The rearrangement links TRBV11-2 to TRBJ2-5; 7 nucleotides align to TRBD2. Trimming took 0 bases from V and 2 from J; bases not matched to a gene: 9. Germline CDR1 is SGHAT and CDR2 is FQNNGV. The CDR3 length is 17 residues. The CDR3 coding sequence is TGTGCCAGCAGCTTAGATAGGGAGGGGCTTGGGCAAGAGACCCAGTACTTC. The encoded protein is CASSLDREGLGQETQYF.